This TCR beta chain emerged from a study of control samples from healthy donors and cancer patients. Clones were sequenced by immunoSEQ multiplex PCR, and TCRdb holds only the in-frame ones, with some missing. The sample lists 100,000 to 150,000 clones, 80% to 90% occurring once. Between the trimmed V and J ends, which lost 4 bases and 1 base, there was a span of 9 bases. This CDR3 spans 14 amino acids. Germline V lookup: CDR1 WNHNN, CDR2 SYGVQD (reference sequence). The source material was blood. This TCR was recovered from a man aged 25 to 40 in good health. The chain carries TRBV10-1 and TRBJ2-3; either TRBD1 or TRBD2 may fit D (5 bases each). Here the CDR3 reads CASSVGGGTDTQYF. The CDR3, as DNA: TGCGCCAGCAGTGTTGGGGGAGGCACAGATACGCAGTATTTT.